Following are 2 T cell receptor beta chains from one sample sequenced in a study of blood T cell repertoires in COVID-19. This table comes from immunoSEQ multiplex PCR, and its TCRdb copy is limited to in-frame clones, with some not included. In the table there are hundreds of thousands of clones, 65% to 90% of which are singletons. Sequencing used peripheral blood. The source of these receptors is a human donor in a cohort sampled during active COVID-19.

V is TRBV24-1 and J is TRBJ2-2; 8 bases map to TRBD1. Unmatched junction bases numbered 5, after V lost 1 base and J lost 5 bases. The length of the CDR3 is 16 residues. CDR1 is KGHDR, CDR2 SFDVKD, per germline. The CDR3 DNA is TGTGCCACCAGTGATTTTGCAGGGGGCGCGACCGGGGAGCTGTTTTTT. As protein: CATSDFAGGATGELFF.

This sequence joins TRBV5-1 and TRBJ1-5; D may be TRBD1 (5 bases). Germline V CDR1 and CDR2: SGHRS, YFSETQ. This CDR3 is 15 amino acids long. Trimming removed 0 bases from V and 7 bases from J, with 14 bases in between. The CDR3 DNA reads TGCGCCAGCAGCTTGGCCGGCGCAGGGAACCAGCCCCAGCATTTT. The encoded protein is CASSLAGAGNQPQHF.